This T cell receptor beta chain appears in the sequencing data of a study of cytomegalovirus exposure and HLA in healthy donors. The wider study: The study's early data release held about 85 million unique TCRs from HLA-typed donors. Across about 400 genotyped donors, 81% landed in the Caucasian-associated ancestry cluster. Study-level points and caveats: In a later analysis, DRB1 alleles had the most associated TCRs; HLA-C alleles the fewest.

This CDR3 is built from 16 residues. Germline CDR1 MNHEY, CDR2 SVGAGI. V lost 0 bases, J lost 4 bases, and 13 bases lay in between. With respect to this clone: No antigen is known for it.

Use of 60 Vbeta and 13 Jbeta primers characterized the PCR. Sequencing was performed with immunoSEQ multiplex PCR; in TCRdb, only in-frame clones are kept and a portion is missing. The table has around 89,000 clones, roughly 80% seen once. This chain uses TRBV6-5 with TRBJ1-3, with D possibly being TRBD1 (5 bases). Sequenced input: PBMCs. The clonotype originates from a girl aged 2 to 10 in good health and CMV-seropositive. The CDR3 coding sequence is TGTGCCAGCAGTTACTCGGGGCAGGGCCCCGGAAACACCATATATTTT. Protein product: CASSYSGQGPGNTIYF.